The text below deals with one T cell receptor beta chain. The entry originates in a study of OX40 agonist ivuxolimab in advanced cancers. Looked up from germline, CDR1 is SGHNT and CDR2 is YYREEE (reference sequence). CDR3 size: 13 residues. V lost 4 bases and J 5 bases, leaving 10 bases between the germline ends. TCRdb keeps only in-frame clones here, not all; method: immunoSEQ multiplex PCR. Among fewer than 65,000 clones listed, 70% to 90% were seen once. The chain joins TRBV5-4 to TRBJ1-5; no clear D gene. This specimen consisted of CD4+ or CD8+ T cells sorted from blood, obtained in a trial of the OX40 agonist ivuxolimab. The TCR comes from an adult with an advanced solid tumor such as melanoma, head and neck, liver or kidney cancer. Here the CDR3 reads CASSQERHQPQHF. The CDR3 DNA follows: TGTGCCAGCAGCCAAGAGAGGCATCAGCCCCAGCATTTT. The full variable domain, with the rest looked up from reference TRBV5-4 and TRBJ1-5, is ETGVTQSPTHLIKTRGQQVTLRCSSQSGHNTVSWYQQALGQGPQFIFQYYREEENGRGNFPPRFSGLQFPNYSSELNVNALELDDSALYLCASSQERHQPQHFGDGTRLSIL.